This TCR beta chain was documented in a study of CD4 and CD8 cells across lung adenocarcinoma regions. Via MiXCR, TCRdb re-called the PCR reads, giving one row per CDR3 protein. The table lists some 11,000 distinct CDR3 sequences, around half of them singletons, with approximately 19% in the top ten. Germline CDR1 is SGHNT and CDR2 is YYREEE (reference sequence). The CDR3 has 15 amino acids. Trimming at V came to 6 bases and at J to 0 bases, leaving 7 bases not matched to a gene. The V call is TRBV5-4, the J call TRBJ1-1; 8 nucleotides match TRBD1. The receptor was derived from a male donor with lung adenocarcinoma. The CD4 and CD8 labels of this study may be unreliable. Sequenced input: CD4+ T cells from the center of a lung tumor. CDR3 DNA sequence: TGTGCCAGCACCCCCGGACAGGGATTGAACACTGAAGCTTTCTTT. Its protein is CASTPGQGLNTEAFF.